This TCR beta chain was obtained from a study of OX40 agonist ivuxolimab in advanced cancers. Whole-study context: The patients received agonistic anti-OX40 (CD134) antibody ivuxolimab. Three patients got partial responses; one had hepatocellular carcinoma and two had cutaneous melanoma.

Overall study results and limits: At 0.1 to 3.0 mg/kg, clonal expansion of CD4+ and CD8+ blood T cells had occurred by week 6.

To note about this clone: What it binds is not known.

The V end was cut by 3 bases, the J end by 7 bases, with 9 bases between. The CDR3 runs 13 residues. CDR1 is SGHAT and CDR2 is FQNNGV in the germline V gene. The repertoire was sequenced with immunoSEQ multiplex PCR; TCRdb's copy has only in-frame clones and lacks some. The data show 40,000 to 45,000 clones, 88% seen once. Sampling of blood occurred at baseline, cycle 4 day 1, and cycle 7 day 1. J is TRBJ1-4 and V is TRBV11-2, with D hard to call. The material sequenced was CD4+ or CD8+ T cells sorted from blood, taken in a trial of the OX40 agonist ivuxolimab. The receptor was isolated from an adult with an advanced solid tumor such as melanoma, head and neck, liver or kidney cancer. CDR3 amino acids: CASSLAGSEKLFF. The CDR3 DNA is TGTGCCAGCAGCTTGGCGGGGAGTGAAAAACTGTTTTTT.